A single TCR beta chain is shown here with its context. The data derive from a study of resident and recirculating memory T cells in vitiligo. CDR1 and CDR2 from the germline V gene are MNHEY and SMNVEV (reference sequence). The CDR3 extends over 13 amino acids. V was cut by 5 bases and J by 2 bases, with 9 bases left in between. TCRdb's table, derived via immunoSEQ multiplex PCR, lists solely in-frame clones and lacks some. The sample yields 70,000 or so clones, approximately 90% seen once. Anyone treated within the previous three months was excluded. This chain uses TRBV27 with TRBJ1-2; D possibly corresponds to TRBD1 (5 bases). The receptor's source is a male donor with vitiligo. Sequencing was carried out using blood. For the CDR3, the DNA is TGTGCCAGCAGTGTCAGGGTAAACTATGGCTACACCTTC. Translation gives CASSVRVNYGYTF.